The 5 T cell receptor beta chains below all came from one sample that was sequenced in a study of blood T cell repertoires in COVID-19. Sequenced by immunoSEQ multiplex PCR; TCRdb stores in-frame clones only, minus some. Among fewer than 400,000 clones, around 85% were seen once, and the ten largest hold less than 2.5%. Sequences were obtained from PBMCs or T cells enriched from blood (not recorded which). The receptors come from a man younger than 45 who had recovered from COVID-19.

The chain has TRBV6-1 and TRBJ1-5, with TRBD1 identical over 9 bases. Germline-derived CDR1 and CDR2 are MNHNS and SASEGT. The trim removed 2 bases at V and 10 bases at J, leaving 9 bases unmatched. This CDR3 is built from 15 residues. The CDR3 coding sequence is TGTGCCAGCAGTGAATTGGGGGACAGGGTACCTCCCCAGCATTTT. Its translation: CASSELGDRVPPQHF.

V is TRBV6-5 and J is TRBJ2-7; unclear D gene. V lost 8 bases and J 2 bases, leaving 13 bases between the germline ends. The CDR3 length is 13 residues. Germline loops: CDR1 MNHEY, CDR2 SVGAGI. The DNA for the CDR3 is TGTGCCAGCGACAATCGTAGGACCTACGAGCAGTACTTC. Translating gives CASDNRRTYEQYF.

This chain joins TRBV3-1 (or the pseudogene TRBV3-2) and TRBJ2-1; possible D gene TRBD2, 7 bases. The CDR3 is 14 residues long. V dropped 10 bases and J dropped 7 bases, with 20 bases sitting between them. The germline CDR1 and CDR2 sequences are LGHDT and YNNKEL (reference sequence). In DNA, the CDR3 is TGTGCCACCTACGGAGGGGGGGCGGGGAATGAGCAGTTCTTC. Its translation: CATYGGGAGNEQFF.

The chain employs TRBV30 and TRBJ1-1; D ambiguous. V lost 0 bases to trimming and J lost 7 bases, with 15 bases between them. CDR3 size: 14 residues. The germline gives CDR1 GTSNPN, CDR2 SVGIG (reference sequence). The CDR3 DNA is TGTGCCTGGAGTGTACGGAGTTCTTATGATGAAGCTTTCTTT. This codes for CAWSVRSSYDEAFF.

This chain connects TRBV11-2 to TRBJ1-6, with D possibly matching TRBD1 (5 bases). The CDR3 runs 16 residues. CDR1 SGHAT and CDR2 FQNNGV come from the germline V gene. V lost 2 bases and J lost 7, with 15 bases in between. The CDR3 bases are TGTGCCAGCAGCTTATCCGGCGTAGACAGAAATTCACCCCTCCACTTT. Protein product: CASSLSGVDRNSPLHF.